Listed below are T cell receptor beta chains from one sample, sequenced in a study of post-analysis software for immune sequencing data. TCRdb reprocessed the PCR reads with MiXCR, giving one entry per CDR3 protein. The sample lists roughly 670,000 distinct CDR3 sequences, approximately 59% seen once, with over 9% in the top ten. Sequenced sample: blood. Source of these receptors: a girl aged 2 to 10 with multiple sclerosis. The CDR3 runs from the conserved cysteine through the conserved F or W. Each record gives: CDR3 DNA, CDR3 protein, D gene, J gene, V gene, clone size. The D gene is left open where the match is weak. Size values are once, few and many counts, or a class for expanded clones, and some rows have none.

TGCAGCGTTGGCGGTAGGGGCAGGGGGCTAGATACGCAGTATTTT	CSVGGRGRGLDTQYF	TRBD1	TRBJ2-3	TRBV29-1	-
TGTGCCAGCAGGCGGGTCGATCTTGGGGGCTACACCTTC	CASRRVDLGGYTF	-	TRBJ1-2	TRBV6-5	-
TGTGCCAGCAGTTTAGCAGGATTAGAAGCTTTCTTT	CASSLAGLEAFF	-	TRBJ1-1	TRBV12-3/TRBV12-4	few
TGCGCCAGCAGCTTGGTAGACTTTGTGGGAGGGAACAATGAGCAGTTCTTC	CASSLVDFVGGNNEQFF	TRBD2	TRBJ2-1	TRBV5-1	once
TGTGCCAGCAGCGACTATCATCGTGAGTACGAGCAGTACTTC	CASSDYHREYEQYF	-	TRBJ2-7	TRBV14	-
TGTGCCAGCATCTTAGGACAGGGGGCTCTCAGGGAGACCCAGTACTTC	CASILGQGALRETQYF	TRBD1	TRBJ2-5	TRBV7-2	few
TGCAGCGCCGGTACCGGTGAGCAGTTCTTC	CSAGTGEQFF	-	TRBJ2-1	TRBV29-1	-
TGTGCCAGCTCACCTCGAGAAGCGGCAGCAGATACGCAGTATTTT	CASSPREAAADTQYF	-	TRBJ2-3	TRBV18	-
TGCAGTGCGACTGGGACAGGTGGACGAGAGACCCAGTACTTC	CSATGTGGRETQYF	TRBD1	TRBJ2-5	TRBV20-1	-
TGTGCCAGCAGCGGACGGACCGCGAACACCGGGGAGCTGTTTTTT	CASSGRTANTGELFF	-	TRBJ2-2	TRBV7-2	-
TGTGCCAGCAGTGTCGACAGGGGGGCCTACGAGCAGTACTTC	CASSVDRGAYEQYF	TRBD1	TRBJ2-7	TRBV6-1	-